This T cell receptor beta chain was recorded in a study of T cell repertoires in cytomegalovirus infection. Overall study: Use of recently identified HLA-C-restricted and well-studied HLA-B-restricted CMV epitopes was part of the study. It was the public TCR beta signatures that indicated both CMV infection and matching HLA type. Findings of the study overall: The cumulative frequency of public TCR beta families identified carriers of CMV plus the relevant HLA. The response measured ex vivo was dominated by TCR beta clonotypes (HLA-C-restricted and CMV-specific).

TCRdb called the reads again in MiXCR, with one record for every CDR3 protein. The profile shows under 200,000 distinct CDR3 sequences, less than 25% of them singletons. About this clonotype itself: Its cognate antigen is unknown.

The specimen was CD8+ T cells from cultured PBMCs, collected from culture after CMV antigen stimulation. This TCR was recovered from a human donor in good health (CMV status not recorded). Some clones in this sample may be carry-over from other donors' samples.

The CDR3 reads CASSFQGEGYGYTF. CDR3 bases: TGTGCCAGCAGTTTCCAGGGTGAGGGTTATGGCTACACCTTC. This chain links TRBV12-3 or TRBV12-4 with TRBJ1-2; TRBD1 is a possible D gene (5 bases). The CDR3 extends over 14 amino acids. The germline V and J ends were trimmed by 3 bases and 5 bases, with 13 bases remaining between them.